A selection of T cell receptor beta chains follows, all from one sample in a study of cytomegalovirus exposure and HLA in healthy donors. Assay used: immunoSEQ multiplex PCR; TCRdb lists only in-frame clones, some missing. The sample consists of 250,000 to 400,000 clones, approximately 88% of them appearing once. The sample comprised PBMCs. All receptors derive from a man aged 25 to 45 in good health and CMV-seronegative. Both conserved end residues are part of each CDR3. A D gene is named only where the DNA matches it firmly. For some rows the clone size is stated as once, few or many, or as a class when expanded; others skip it.

NA	TRBJ1-5	NA	TRBV6-1	TGTGCCAGCAGTCTAGAAACAGGCCGCAATCAGCCCCAGCATTTT	CASSLETGRNQPQHF
NA	TRBJ2-2	NA	TRBV19	TGTGCCAGTAGTTCTGTGAGCAGGTTGGAGCTGTTTTTT	CASSSVSRLELFF
TRBD1	TRBJ1-5	NA	TRBV5-8	TGTGCCACCAGGGGGGAGGGCAATCAGCCCCAGCATTTT	CATRGEGNQPQHF
TRBD1	TRBJ1-1	once	TRBV7-2	TGTGCCAGCAGCCGTACAGGGGCCACTGAAGCTTTCTTT	CASSRTGATEAFF
TRBD2	TRBJ2-3	NA	TRBV29-1	TGCAGCGTTGCTGTCTCTAGCGGGGGGACAGATACGCAGTATTTT	CSVAVSSGGTDTQYF
NA	TRBJ2-3	NA	TRBV7-9	TGTGCCAGCAGTTCCCCGGGACACAACACAGATACGCAGTATTTT	CASSSPGHNTDTQYF
NA	TRBJ2-3	NA	TRBV2	TGTGCCAGCAGTGAGGGTGGCGGGTGGGGCACAGATACGCAGTATTTT	CASSEGGGWGTDTQYF
TRBD1	TRBJ2-7	NA	TRBV6-5	TGTGCCAGCAGTTACGGGACAGGAGGTCCTCAGTACTTC	CASSYGTGGPQYF
NA	TRBJ1-5	NA	TRBV2	TGTGCCAGCAGTGATCAGGGGATCTCTTCTCAGCCCCAGCATTTT	CASSDQGISSQPQHF
NA	TRBJ1-4	NA	TRBV4-1	TGCGCCAGCAGCCAAGATCAGTCAGGGTATAATGAAAAACTGTTTTTT	CASSQDQSGYNEKLFF
TRBD1	TRBJ1-6	NA	TRBV5-6	TGTGCCAGCAGCTTGTCAGGGGGCGCGAGTACTTCACCCCTCCACTTT	CASSLSGGASTSPLHF
NA	TRBJ1-2	NA	TRBV6-5	TGTGCCAGCAGCTACTCGAACAGCTTTAGCTACACCTTC	CASSYSNSFSYTF
NA	TRBJ2-7	NA	TRBV7-2	TGTGCCAGTCTCGGGGGGCACCGGTCCTACGAGCAGTACTTC	CASLGGHRSYEQYF
TRBD2	TRBJ2-1	NA	TRBV9	TGTGCCAGCAGCCGCCTAGCGGGGGGATTAGATGAGCAGTTCTTC	CASSRLAGGLDEQFF
NA	TRBJ1-2	NA	TRBV19	TGTGCCAGTAGTATCGTCAGGCCCAATAACTATGGCTACACCTTC	CASSIVRPNNYGYTF
TRBD1	TRBJ2-7	NA	TRBV11-2	TGTGCCAGCAGAAAAACTGGGGGACAGGGCTCCTACGAGCAGTACTTC	CASRKTGGQGSYEQYF
TRBD1	TRBJ1-1	once	TRBV7-9	TGTGCCAGCAGTTCAACAGGGGGCAAAATGAACACTGAAGCTTTCTTT	CASSSTGGKMNTEAFF
NA	TRBJ2-7	NA	TRBV6-1	TGTGCCAGCAGTGAACGTCCAGGCCGCTCCTACGAGCAGTACTTC	CASSERPGRSYEQYF
NA	TRBJ2-1	NA	TRBV4-3	TGCGCCAGCAGCCAAGACTATAGCTTTGGACTGGACCTCAATGAGCAGTTCTTC	CASSQDYSFGLDLNEQFF
NA	TRBJ1-4	NA	TRBV5-4	TGTGCCAGCAGTCCCGGGTCTCAAAATGAAAAACTGTTTTTT	CASSPGSQNEKLFF
TRBD2	TRBJ2-1	once	TRBV9	TGTGCCAGCAGCTTCCCCCGGAGCGGGGAGACCTACAATGAGCAGTTCTTC	CASSFPRSGETYNEQFF
TRBD1	TRBJ2-1	NA	TRBV7-9	TGTGCCAGCAGCTCAACAGGGGCTAATTTCAATGAGCAGTTCTTC	CASSSTGANFNEQFF
TRBD2	TRBJ2-7	NA	TRBV7-6	TGTGCCAGCAGCAGAGTCCGGGCCATAGCGGGGGACGAGCAGTACTTC	CASSRVRAIAGDEQYF
TRBD1	TRBJ1-4	NA	TRBV4-3	TGCGCCAGCAGCCCTCGACAGGGCAATGAAAAACTGTTTTTT	CASSPRQGNEKLFF
NA	TRBJ2-7	NA	TRBV11-2	TGTGCCAGCAGCCCAGCCGGGTTCCCCAACGACGAGCAGTACTTC	CASSPAGFPNDEQYF
TRBD1	TRBJ1-1	NA	TRBV27	TGTGCCAGCAGCCTAAATGGACAGGGGGCGGGGAACACTGAAGCTTTCTTT	CASSLNGQGAGNTEAFF
NA	TRBJ1-1	NA	TRBV6-5	TGTGCCAGCAGTTACTCCCGGGACACTGAAGCTTTCTTT	CASSYSRDTEAFF
NA	TRBJ2-7	NA	TRBV25-1	TGTGCCACACAGGGACACCACTTTGATGGTACACGGGACGAGCAGTACTTC	CATQGHHFDGTRDEQYF
NA	TRBJ1-1	NA	TRBV14	TGTGCCAGCAGCCAGTACGGGACACTGAACACTGAAGCTTTCTTT	CASSQYGTLNTEAFF
NA	TRBJ2-3	NA	TRBV19	TGTGCCAGTAGTAAGAGGCCCACAGATACGCAGTATTTT	CASSKRPTDTQYF
TRBD1	TRBJ1-3	NA	TRBV14	TGTGCCAGCAGCCAATTTAAGGGGGCAGGTGGAAACACCATATATTTT	CASSQFKGAGGNTIYF
NA	TRBJ2-1	few	TRBV20-1	TGCAGTGCTAGAGATCAACAGGTTCAGTTCTTC	CSARDQQVQFF
NA	TRBJ1-3	few	TRBV4-3	TGCGCCAGCAGCCCTCGCACCGGAGGAGGTGGAAACACCATATATTTT	CASSPRTGGGGNTIYF
NA	TRBJ2-7	few	TRBV5-8	TGTGCCAGCAGCTTTTTTATATACGAGCAGTACTTC	CASSFFIYEQYF
NA	TRBJ1-1	NA	TRBV14	TGTGCCAGCAGCCAAGATCTCGGGGTGTACACTGAAGCTTTCTTT	CASSQDLGVYTEAFF
NA	TRBJ2-7	NA	TRBV6-5	TGTGCCAGCAGGGGCAGTCGAGGAGGCTACGAGCAGTACTTC	CASRGSRGGYEQYF